This T cell receptor beta chain was found in a study of tumor-infiltrating lymphocytes in localized non-small cell lung cancer. Background on the study: Patients included smokers and never-smokers with various histologies, some sampled after neoadjuvant chemotherapy. Broader study findings: Available tissue quantity limited TCR sequencing to a patient subset. Technical variation could not be separated from intratumor heterogeneity here.

V lost 5 bases, J lost 7 bases, and 24 bases lay in between. The germline CDR1 and CDR2 sequences are LNHDA and SQIVND (reference sequence). CDR3 length: 18 amino acids. Comments on this clone: Its antigen is unknown.

The table came from immunoSEQ multiplex PCR; TCRdb's copy has only in-frame clones and leaves some out. The sample has tens of thousands of clones; 80% to 90% are singletons. The sequence was obtained from a human donor with non-small cell lung cancer. Specimen: lung tumor tissue. The chain couples TRBV19 to TRBJ1-6, with D possibly TRBD1 on 6 matching bases. CDR3 in amino acids: CASSRATFGGVGNSPLHF. The CDR3 DNA is TGTGCCAGTAGTCGAGCGACTTTCGGGGGCGTTGGGAATTCACCCCTCCACTTT.